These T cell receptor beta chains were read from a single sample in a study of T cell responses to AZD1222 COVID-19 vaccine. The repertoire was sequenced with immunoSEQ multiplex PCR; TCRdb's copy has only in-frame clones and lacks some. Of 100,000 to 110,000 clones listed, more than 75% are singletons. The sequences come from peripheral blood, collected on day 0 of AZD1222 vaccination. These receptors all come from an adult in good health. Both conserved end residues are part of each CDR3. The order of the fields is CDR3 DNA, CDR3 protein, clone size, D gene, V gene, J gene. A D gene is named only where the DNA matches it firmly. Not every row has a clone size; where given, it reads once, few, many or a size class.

CDR3 DNA: TGTGCCAGCTCACGTGCCGGGACATTTAACACTGAAGCTTTCTTT
CDR3 protein: CASSRAGTFNTEAFF
clone size: -
D gene: -
V gene: TRBV18
J gene: TRBJ1-1

CDR3 DNA: TGTGCCAGCAGTACACTCCTGGGGTTGGACACTGAAGCTTTCTTT
CDR3 protein: CASSTLLGLDTEAFF
clone size: -
D gene: -
V gene: TRBV6-2/TRBV6-3
J gene: TRBJ1-1

CDR3 DNA: TGCGCCAGCAGCTTGGCCGGAAGGGAGGAGCAGTTCTTC
CDR3 protein: CASSLAGREEQFF
clone size: -
D gene: -
V gene: TRBV5-1
J gene: TRBJ2-1

CDR3 DNA: TGTGCCAGCGTCACTGGCAGGGGCTACGAGCAGTACTTC
CDR3 protein: CASVTGRGYEQYF
clone size: -
D gene: -
V gene: TRBV2
J gene: TRBJ2-7

CDR3 DNA: TGTGCCAGCACCGCTCCGGGCGGCAGCCCGGTGAGCACTGAAGCTTTCTTT
CDR3 protein: CASTAPGGSPVSTEAFF
clone size: -
D gene: -
V gene: TRBV7-9
J gene: TRBJ1-1

CDR3 DNA: TGCGCCAGCAGCCATAACTATGGCTACACCTTC
CDR3 protein: CASSHNYGYTF
clone size: -
D gene: -
V gene: TRBV4-1
J gene: TRBJ1-2

CDR3 DNA: TGTGCCAGTAGTCCGACCAGACTTGATAATCAGCCCCAGCATTTT
CDR3 protein: CASSPTRLDNQPQHF
clone size: -
D gene: -
V gene: TRBV19
J gene: TRBJ1-5

CDR3 DNA: TGTGCCAGCAGCCAGGGGACCCTAGCGGTCTCCTACAATGAGCAGTTCTTC
CDR3 protein: CASSQGTLAVSYNEQFF
clone size: -
D gene: -
V gene: TRBV11-3
J gene: TRBJ2-1

CDR3 DNA: TGCGCCAGCAGCCAAGATGGGGGTGCGGACACTGAAGCTTTCTTT
CDR3 protein: CASSQDGGADTEAFF
clone size: -
D gene: -
V gene: TRBV4-3
J gene: TRBJ1-1

CDR3 DNA: TGTGCCAGCAGCTTAGGGCGGGCAGGGAGGCAGCATGGCTACACCTTC
CDR3 protein: CASSLGRAGRQHGYTF
clone size: -
D gene: -
V gene: TRBV7-8
J gene: TRBJ1-2

CDR3 DNA: TGTGCCAGCAGCATCGGGCGGGCCCACAATGAGCAGTTCTTC
CDR3 protein: CASSIGRAHNEQFF
clone size: many
D gene: -
V gene: TRBV21-1
J gene: TRBJ2-1

CDR3 DNA: TGCAGTGCTAGTAGCGACAGGGGGTTCCACGAGCAGTACTTC
CDR3 protein: CSASSDRGFHEQYF
clone size: -
D gene: TRBD1
V gene: TRBV20-1
J gene: TRBJ2-7

CDR3 DNA: TGTGCCAGCAGTTACAGGACGGCGAACACCGGGGAGCTGTTTTTT
CDR3 protein: CASSYRTANTGELFF
clone size: -
D gene: -
V gene: TRBV6-5
J gene: TRBJ2-2

CDR3 DNA: TGTGCCAGCAGCCGAACCGGGACAGGGGATAGCATGCGGAACACCATATATTTT
CDR3 protein: CASSRTGTGDSMRNTIYF
clone size: -
D gene: TRBD1
V gene: TRBV3-1/TRBV3-2
J gene: TRBJ1-3

CDR3 DNA: TGTGCCAGCAGCGAAACCCAGACAGGTTCGGGTTACGAGCAGTACTTC
CDR3 protein: CASSETQTGSGYEQYF
clone size: -
D gene: -
V gene: TRBV2
J gene: TRBJ2-7

CDR3 DNA: TGTGCCAGCAGTGATAGCAATCAGCCCCAGCATTTT
CDR3 protein: CASSDSNQPQHF
clone size: few
D gene: -
V gene: TRBV2
J gene: TRBJ1-5

CDR3 DNA: TGTGCCAGCAGCTTGTGGGGCTCTGGGGCCAACGTCCTGACTTTC
CDR3 protein: CASSLWGSGANVLTF
clone size: -
D gene: -
V gene: TRBV7-2
J gene: TRBJ2-6

CDR3 DNA: TGTGCCAGCAGCCCCGGGGCCTACGAGCAGTACTTC
CDR3 protein: CASSPGAYEQYF
clone size: -
D gene: -
V gene: TRBV7-8
J gene: TRBJ2-7

CDR3 DNA: TGTGCCACCAGCAGAGATCGGGGTAGGGAGACCCAGTACTTC
CDR3 protein: CATSRDRGRETQYF
clone size: -
D gene: -
V gene: TRBV15
J gene: TRBJ2-5

CDR3 DNA: TGTGCCAGCAGCCAACCCCAGGGACTAGCGGGAACCAATGAGCAGTTCTTC
CDR3 protein: CASSQPQGLAGTNEQFF
clone size: -
D gene: TRBD2
V gene: TRBV3-1/TRBV3-2
J gene: TRBJ2-1

CDR3 DNA: TGTGCCAGCAGTTTTCCAGTGAACACTGAAGCTTTCTTT
CDR3 protein: CASSFPVNTEAFF
clone size: -
D gene: -
V gene: TRBV7-9
J gene: TRBJ1-1

CDR3 DNA: TGTGCCAGCAGTTTATTTCCCATTCGGGGGGACTACAATGAGCAGTTCTTC
CDR3 protein: CASSLFPIRGDYNEQFF
clone size: -
D gene: TRBD2
V gene: TRBV27
J gene: TRBJ2-1

CDR3 DNA: TGTGCCAGCAGTGAATCTGGGGGCCCGGGCGGAAACACCATATATTTT
CDR3 protein: CASSESGGPGGNTIYF
clone size: -
D gene: -
V gene: TRBV25-1
J gene: TRBJ1-3

CDR3 DNA: TGTGCCATCAGTGGAAAGAAACACTATGGCTACACCTTC
CDR3 protein: CAISGKKHYGYTF
clone size: -
D gene: -
V gene: TRBV10-3
J gene: TRBJ1-2

CDR3 DNA: TGTGCCAGAAGCTTAAGACGACTAGCGGTTAGCACAGATACGCAGTATTTT
CDR3 protein: CARSLRRLAVSTDTQYF
clone size: -
D gene: -
V gene: TRBV7-5
J gene: TRBJ2-3

CDR3 DNA: TGTGCCAGCAGCCAGGGATGGGACAACACCTACGAGCAGTACTTC
CDR3 protein: CASSQGWDNTYEQYF
clone size: -
D gene: -
V gene: TRBV3-1/TRBV3-2
J gene: TRBJ2-7

CDR3 DNA: TGCGCCAGCTCTTCGGACTTAGGGAACACTGAAGCTTTCTTT
CDR3 protein: CASSSDLGNTEAFF
clone size: once
D gene: -
V gene: TRBV10-1
J gene: TRBJ1-1

CDR3 DNA: TGTGCCAGCAGCCAATCTAGGCGGCCAGAGACCCAGTACTTC
CDR3 protein: CASSQSRRPETQYF
clone size: -
D gene: -
V gene: TRBV14
J gene: TRBJ2-5

CDR3 DNA: TGTGCCAGCAGCGTAGGGGCCTCCTCGGGGTTAACGGGTGAGCAGTTCTTC
CDR3 protein: CASSVGASSGLTGEQFF
clone size: -
D gene: -
V gene: TRBV9
J gene: TRBJ2-1

CDR3 DNA: TGTGCCAGCAGCGAGAGGGCGTTCTCTGGAAACACCATATATTTT
CDR3 protein: CASSERAFSGNTIYF
clone size: -
D gene: -
V gene: TRBV3-1/TRBV3-2
J gene: TRBJ1-3

CDR3 DNA: TGTGCCAGCAGTTTGGTTCGGCAGGGCACCGAGCAGTACTTC
CDR3 protein: CASSLVRQGTEQYF
clone size: once
D gene: -
V gene: TRBV28
J gene: TRBJ2-7